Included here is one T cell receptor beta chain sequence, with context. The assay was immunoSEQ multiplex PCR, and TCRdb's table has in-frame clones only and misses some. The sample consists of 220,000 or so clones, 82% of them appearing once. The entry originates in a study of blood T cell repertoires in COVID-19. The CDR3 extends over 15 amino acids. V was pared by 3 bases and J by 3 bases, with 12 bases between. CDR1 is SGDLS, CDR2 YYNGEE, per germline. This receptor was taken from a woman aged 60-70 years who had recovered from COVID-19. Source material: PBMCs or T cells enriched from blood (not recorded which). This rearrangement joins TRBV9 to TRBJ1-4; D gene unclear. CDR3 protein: CASSGEDGANEKLFF. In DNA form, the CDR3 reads TGTGCCAGCAGCGGTGAAGACGGGGCTAATGAAAAACTGTTTTTT.